This T cell receptor beta chain was sequenced for a study of blood T cell repertoires in COVID-19. On the study more broadly: The study drew acute and convalescent COVID-19 samples from the United States, Italy and Spain.

Assay used: immunoSEQ multiplex PCR; TCRdb lists only in-frame clones, some missing. This table holds about 370,000 clones, more than 80% found once. Trimming cost V 4 bases and J 0 bases, with 12 bases left between them. The CDR3 totals 15 residues. Germline V gene data show CDR1 as LGHDT and CDR2 as YNNKEL (reference sequence). Sequencing was performed on PBMCs or T cells enriched from blood (not recorded which). This rearrangement joins TRBV3-1 (or the pseudogene TRBV3-2) to TRBJ1-2; no definite D call. This clonotype was obtained from a man younger than 35 who had recovered from COVID-19. CDR3 nucleotides: TGTGCCAGCAGCCCCCACGGCACAGCTAACTATGGCTACACCTTC. It yields the protein CASSPHGTANYGYTF.